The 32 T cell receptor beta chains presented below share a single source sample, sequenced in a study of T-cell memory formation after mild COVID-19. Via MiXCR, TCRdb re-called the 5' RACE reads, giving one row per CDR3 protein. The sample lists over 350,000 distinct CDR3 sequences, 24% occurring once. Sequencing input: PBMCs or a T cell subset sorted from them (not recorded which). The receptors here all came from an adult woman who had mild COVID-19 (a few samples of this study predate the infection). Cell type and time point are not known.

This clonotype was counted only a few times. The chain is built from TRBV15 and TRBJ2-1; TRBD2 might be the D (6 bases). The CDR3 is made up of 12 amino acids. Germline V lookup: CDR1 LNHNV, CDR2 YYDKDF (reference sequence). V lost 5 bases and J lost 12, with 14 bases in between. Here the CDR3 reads CATSGGTFGQFF. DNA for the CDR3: TGTGCCACCAGCGGAGGGACTTTTGGGCAGTTCTTC.

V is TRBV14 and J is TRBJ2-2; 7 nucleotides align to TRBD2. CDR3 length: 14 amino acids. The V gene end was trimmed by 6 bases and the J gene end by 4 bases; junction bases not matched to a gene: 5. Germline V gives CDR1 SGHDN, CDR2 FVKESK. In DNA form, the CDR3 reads TGTGCCAGCAGTCGAGCGGGAAGCACCGGGGAGCTGTTTTTT. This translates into CASSRAGSTGELFF.

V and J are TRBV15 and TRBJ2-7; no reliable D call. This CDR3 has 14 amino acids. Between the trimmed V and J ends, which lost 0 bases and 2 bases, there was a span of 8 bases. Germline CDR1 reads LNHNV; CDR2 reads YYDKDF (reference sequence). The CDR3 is CATSREGTPYEQYF. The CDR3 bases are TGTGCCACCAGCAGAGAAGGTACTCCCTACGAGCAGTACTTC.

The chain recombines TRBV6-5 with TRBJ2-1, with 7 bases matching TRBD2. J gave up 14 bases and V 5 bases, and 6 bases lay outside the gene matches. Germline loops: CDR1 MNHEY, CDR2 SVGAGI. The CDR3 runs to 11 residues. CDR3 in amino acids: CASSHGAGEFF. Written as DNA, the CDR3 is TGTGCCAGCAGTCACGGTGCGGGAGAGTTCTTC.

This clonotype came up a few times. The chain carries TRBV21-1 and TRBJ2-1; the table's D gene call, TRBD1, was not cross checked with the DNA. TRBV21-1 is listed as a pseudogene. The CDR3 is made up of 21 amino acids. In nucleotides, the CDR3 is TGTGCCAGCAGCAAAGGGGTTGGACAGGGGCCTCCCCCCGGCAACTACAATGAGCAGTTCTTC. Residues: CASSKGVGQGPPPGNYNEQFF.

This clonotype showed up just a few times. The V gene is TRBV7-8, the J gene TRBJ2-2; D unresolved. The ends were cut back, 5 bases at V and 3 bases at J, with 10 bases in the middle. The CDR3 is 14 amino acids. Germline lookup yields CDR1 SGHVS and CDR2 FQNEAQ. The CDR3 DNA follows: TGTGCCAGCAGCCCGCGGCGAGACACCGGGGAGCTGTTTTTT. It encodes CASSPRRDTGELFF.

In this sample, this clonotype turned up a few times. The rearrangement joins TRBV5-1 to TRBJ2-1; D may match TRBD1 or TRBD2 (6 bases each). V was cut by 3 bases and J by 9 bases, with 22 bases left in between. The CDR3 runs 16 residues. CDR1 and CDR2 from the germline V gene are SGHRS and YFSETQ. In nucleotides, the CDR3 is TGCGCCAGCAGCTCCTGGGGGGCGCGATTACAATCTGAGCAGTTCTTC. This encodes CASSSWGARLQSEQFF.

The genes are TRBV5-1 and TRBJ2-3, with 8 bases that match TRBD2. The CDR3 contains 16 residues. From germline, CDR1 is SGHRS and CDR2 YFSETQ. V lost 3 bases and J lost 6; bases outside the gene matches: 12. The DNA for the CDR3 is TGCGCCAGCAGCTCCAGCGGGGGAACATCAGGGGATACGCAGTATTTT. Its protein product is CASSSSGGTSGDTQYF.

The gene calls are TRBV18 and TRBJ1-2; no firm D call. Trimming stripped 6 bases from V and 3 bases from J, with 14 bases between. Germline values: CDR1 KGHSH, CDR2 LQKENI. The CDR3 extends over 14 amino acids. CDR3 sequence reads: CASSPGGSYYGYTF. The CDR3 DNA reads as TGTGCCAGCTCCCCGGGCGGGTCTTACTATGGCTACACCTTC.

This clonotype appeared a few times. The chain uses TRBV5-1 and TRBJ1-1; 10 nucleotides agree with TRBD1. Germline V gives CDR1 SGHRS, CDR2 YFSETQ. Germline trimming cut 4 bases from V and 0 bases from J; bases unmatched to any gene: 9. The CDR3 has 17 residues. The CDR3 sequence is CASSVPRDRGMNTEAFF. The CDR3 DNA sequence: TGCGCCAGCAGCGTCCCCCGGGACAGGGGAATGAACACTGAAGCTTTCTTT.

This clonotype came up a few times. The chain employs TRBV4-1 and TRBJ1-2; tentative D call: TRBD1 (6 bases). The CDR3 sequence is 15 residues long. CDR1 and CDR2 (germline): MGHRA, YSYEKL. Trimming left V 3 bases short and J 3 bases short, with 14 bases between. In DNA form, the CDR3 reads TGCGCCAGCAGCCAGAGGGGGGGGGCCTACTATGGCTACACCTTC. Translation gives CASSQRGGAYYGYTF.

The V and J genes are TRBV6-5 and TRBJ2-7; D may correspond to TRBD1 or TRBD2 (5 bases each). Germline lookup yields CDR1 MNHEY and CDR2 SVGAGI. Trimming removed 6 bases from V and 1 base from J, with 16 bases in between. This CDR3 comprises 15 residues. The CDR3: CASSNTGLGSYEQYF. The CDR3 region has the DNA TGTGCCAGCAGCAACACAGGACTGGGGTCCTACGAGCAGTACTTC.

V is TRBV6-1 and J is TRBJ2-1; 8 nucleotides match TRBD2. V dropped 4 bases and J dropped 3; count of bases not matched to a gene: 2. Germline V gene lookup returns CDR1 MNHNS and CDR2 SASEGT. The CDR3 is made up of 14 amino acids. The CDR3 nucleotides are TGTGCCAGCAGTGCACTAGCGGACTACAATGAGCAGTTCTTC. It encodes CASSALADYNEQFF.

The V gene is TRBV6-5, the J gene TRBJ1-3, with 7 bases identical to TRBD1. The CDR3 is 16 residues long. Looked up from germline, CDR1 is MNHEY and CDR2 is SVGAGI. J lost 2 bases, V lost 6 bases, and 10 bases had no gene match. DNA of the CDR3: TGTGCCAGCAGCCCACAGGGGCTAGGGGCTGGAAACACCATATATTTT. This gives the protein CASSPQGLGAGNTIYF.

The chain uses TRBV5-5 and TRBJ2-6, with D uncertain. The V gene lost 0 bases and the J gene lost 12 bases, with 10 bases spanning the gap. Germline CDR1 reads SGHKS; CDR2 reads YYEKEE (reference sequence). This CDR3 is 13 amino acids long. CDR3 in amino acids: CASSLDTPLVLTF. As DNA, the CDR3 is TGTGCCAGCAGCTTGGACACCCCCCTCGTCCTGACTTTC.

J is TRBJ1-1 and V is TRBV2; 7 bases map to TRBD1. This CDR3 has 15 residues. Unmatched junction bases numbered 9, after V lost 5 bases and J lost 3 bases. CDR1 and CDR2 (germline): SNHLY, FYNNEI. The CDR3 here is CASSRQGRADTEAFF. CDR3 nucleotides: TGTGCCAGCAGTCGACAGGGTCGAGCGGACACTGAAGCTTTCTTT.

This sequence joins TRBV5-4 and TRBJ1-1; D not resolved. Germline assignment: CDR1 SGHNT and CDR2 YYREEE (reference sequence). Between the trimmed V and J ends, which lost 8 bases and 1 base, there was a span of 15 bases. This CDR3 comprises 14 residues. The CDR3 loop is CARSLPGPNTEAFF. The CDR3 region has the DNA TGTGCCAGAAGCCTACCTGGGCCGAACACTGAAGCTTTCTTT.

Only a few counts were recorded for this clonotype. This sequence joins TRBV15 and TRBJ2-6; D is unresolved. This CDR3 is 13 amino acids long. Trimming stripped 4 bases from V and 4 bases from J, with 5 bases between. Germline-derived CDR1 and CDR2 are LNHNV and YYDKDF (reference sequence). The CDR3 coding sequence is TGTGCCACCAGCACCCGAGGGGCCAACGTCCTGACTTTC. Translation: CATSTRGANVLTF.

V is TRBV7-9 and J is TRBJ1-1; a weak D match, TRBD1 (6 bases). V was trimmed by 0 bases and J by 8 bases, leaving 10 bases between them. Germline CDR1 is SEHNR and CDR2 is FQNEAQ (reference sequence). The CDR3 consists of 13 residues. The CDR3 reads CASSLAHGTEAFF. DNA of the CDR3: TGTGCCAGCAGCTTAGCGCACGGGACAGAAGCTTTCTTT.

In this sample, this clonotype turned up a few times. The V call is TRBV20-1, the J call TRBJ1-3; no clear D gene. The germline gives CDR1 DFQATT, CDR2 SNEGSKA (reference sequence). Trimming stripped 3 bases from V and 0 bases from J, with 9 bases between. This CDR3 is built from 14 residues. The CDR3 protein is CSASVRNSGNTIYF. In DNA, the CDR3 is TGCAGTGCTAGTGTTCGGAACTCTGGAAACACCATATATTTT.

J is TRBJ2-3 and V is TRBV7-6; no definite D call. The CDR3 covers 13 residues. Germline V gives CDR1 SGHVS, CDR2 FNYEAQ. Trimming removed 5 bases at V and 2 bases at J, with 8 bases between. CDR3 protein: CASSPPHTDTQYF. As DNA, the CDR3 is TGTGCCAGCAGCCCCCCCCACACAGATACGCAGTATTTT.

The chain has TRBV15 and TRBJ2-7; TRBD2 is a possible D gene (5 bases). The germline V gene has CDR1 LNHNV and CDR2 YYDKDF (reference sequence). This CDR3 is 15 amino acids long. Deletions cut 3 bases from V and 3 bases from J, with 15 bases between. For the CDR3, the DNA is TGTGCCACCAGCAGCGCCGGGATTTCCAACTACGAGCAGTACTTC. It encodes CATSSAGISNYEQYF.

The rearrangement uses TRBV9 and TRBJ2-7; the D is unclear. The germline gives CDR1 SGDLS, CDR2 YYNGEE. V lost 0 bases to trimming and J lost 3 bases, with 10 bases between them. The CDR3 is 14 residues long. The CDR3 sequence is CASSVEHLNYEQYF. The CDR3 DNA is TGTGCCAGCAGCGTAGAACACCTCAACTACGAGCAGTACTTC.

In DNA, the CDR3 is TGTGCCAGCAGGCCTGACAGTCCCTATGGCTACACCTTC. Its translation: CASRPDSPYGYTF. This rearrangement joins TRBV12-3 or TRBV12-4 to TRBJ1-2, with D tentatively TRBD1 (5 bases). The CDR3 runs 13 residues. V was shortened by 6 bases and J by 4 bases, with 12 bases between the two germline ends.

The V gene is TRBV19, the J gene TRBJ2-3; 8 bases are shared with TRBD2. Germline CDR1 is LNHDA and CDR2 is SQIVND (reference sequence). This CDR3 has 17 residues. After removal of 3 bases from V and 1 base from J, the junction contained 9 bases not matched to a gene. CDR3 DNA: TGTGCCAGTAGTATGTTGGGTAGCGGGACCCGCACAGATACGCAGTATTTT. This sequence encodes CASSMLGSGTRTDTQYF. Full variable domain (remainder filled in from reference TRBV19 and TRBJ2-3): DGGITQSPKYLFRKEGQNVTLSCEQNLNHDAMYWYRQDPGQGLRLIYYSQIVNDFQKGDIAEGYSVSREKKESFPLTVTSAQKNPTAFYLCASSMLGSGTRTDTQYFGPGTRLTVL.

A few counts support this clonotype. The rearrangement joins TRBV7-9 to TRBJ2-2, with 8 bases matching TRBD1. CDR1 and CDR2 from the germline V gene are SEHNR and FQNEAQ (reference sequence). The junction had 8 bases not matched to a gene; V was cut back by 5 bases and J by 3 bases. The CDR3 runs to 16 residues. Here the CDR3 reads CASSDDRGWDTGELFF. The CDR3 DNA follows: TGTGCCAGCAGCGACGACAGGGGCTGGGACACCGGGGAGCTGTTTTTT.

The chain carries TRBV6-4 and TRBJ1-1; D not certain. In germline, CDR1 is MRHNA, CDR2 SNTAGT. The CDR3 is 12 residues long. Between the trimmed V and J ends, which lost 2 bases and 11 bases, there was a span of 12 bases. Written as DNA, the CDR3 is TGTGCCAGCAGTGACCGTTTCGGCTCGGCTTTCTTT. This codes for CASSDRFGSAFF.

CDR3 residues: CASSPGDRGDEKLFF. The CDR3 DNA reads as TGCGCCAGCAGCCCAGGGGACAGAGGCGATGAAAAACTGTTTTTT. V is TRBV5-1 and J is TRBJ1-4; 7 bases align to TRBD1. From germline, CDR1 is SGHRS and CDR2 YFSETQ. The CDR3 sequence is 15 residues long. Trimming at V came to 4 bases and at J to 6 bases, leaving 9 bases not matched to a gene.

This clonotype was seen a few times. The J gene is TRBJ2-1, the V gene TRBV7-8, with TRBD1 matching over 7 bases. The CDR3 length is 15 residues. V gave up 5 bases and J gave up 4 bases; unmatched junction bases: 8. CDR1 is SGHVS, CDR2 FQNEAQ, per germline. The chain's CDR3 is CASSPDHRGYNEQFF. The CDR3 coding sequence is TGTGCCAGCAGCCCGGACCACAGGGGTTACAATGAGCAGTTCTTC.

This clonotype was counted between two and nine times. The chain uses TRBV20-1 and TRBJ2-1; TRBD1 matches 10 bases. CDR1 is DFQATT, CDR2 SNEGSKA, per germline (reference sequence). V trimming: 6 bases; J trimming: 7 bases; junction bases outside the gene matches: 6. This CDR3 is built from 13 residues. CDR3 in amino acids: CSARTGGPNEQFF. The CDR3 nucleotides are TGCAGTGCCAGGACAGGGGGGCCGAATGAGCAGTTCTTC.

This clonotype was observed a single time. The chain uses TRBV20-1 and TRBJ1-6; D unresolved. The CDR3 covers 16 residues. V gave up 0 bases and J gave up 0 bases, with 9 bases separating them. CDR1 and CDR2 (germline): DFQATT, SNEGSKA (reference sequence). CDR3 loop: CSARDRRSSYNSPLHF. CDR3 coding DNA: TGCAGTGCTAGAGATAGGAGGAGCTCCTATAATTCACCCCTCCACTTT.

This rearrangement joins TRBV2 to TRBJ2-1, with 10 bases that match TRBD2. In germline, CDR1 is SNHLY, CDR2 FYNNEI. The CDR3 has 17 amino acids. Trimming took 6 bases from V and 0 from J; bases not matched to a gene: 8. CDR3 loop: CASRATASGSSYNEQFF. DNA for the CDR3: TGTGCCAGCAGAGCTACTGCTAGCGGGAGCTCCTACAATGAGCAGTTCTTC. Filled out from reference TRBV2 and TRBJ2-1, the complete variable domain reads EPEVTQTPSHQVTQMGQEVILRCVPISNHLYFYWYRQILGQKVEFLVSFYNNEISEKSEIFDDQFSVERPDGSNFTLKIRSTKLEDSAMYFCASRATASGSSYNEQFFGPGTRLTVL.